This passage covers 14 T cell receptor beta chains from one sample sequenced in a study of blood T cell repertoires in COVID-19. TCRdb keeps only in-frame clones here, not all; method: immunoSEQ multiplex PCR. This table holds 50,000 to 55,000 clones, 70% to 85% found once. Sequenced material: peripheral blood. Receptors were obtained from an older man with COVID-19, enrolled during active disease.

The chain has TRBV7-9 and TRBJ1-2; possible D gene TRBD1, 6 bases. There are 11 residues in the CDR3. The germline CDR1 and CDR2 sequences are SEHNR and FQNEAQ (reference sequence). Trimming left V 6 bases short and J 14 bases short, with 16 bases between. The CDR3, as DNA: TGTGCCAGCAGTCAAACAGGGCTCTGTACCTTC. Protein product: CASSQTGLCTF.

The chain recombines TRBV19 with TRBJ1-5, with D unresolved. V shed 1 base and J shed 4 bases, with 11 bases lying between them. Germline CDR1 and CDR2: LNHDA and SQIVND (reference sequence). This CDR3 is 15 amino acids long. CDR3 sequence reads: CASSIAPRSNQPQHF. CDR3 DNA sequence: TGTGCCAGTAGTATAGCCCCAAGGAGTAATCAGCCCCAGCATTTT. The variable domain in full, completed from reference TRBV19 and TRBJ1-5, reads DGGITQSPKYLFRKEGQNVTLSCEQNLNHDAMYWYRQDPGQGLRLIYYSQIVNDFQKGDIAEGYSVSREKKESFPLTVTSAQKNPTAFYLCASSIAPRSNQPQHFGDGTRLSIL.

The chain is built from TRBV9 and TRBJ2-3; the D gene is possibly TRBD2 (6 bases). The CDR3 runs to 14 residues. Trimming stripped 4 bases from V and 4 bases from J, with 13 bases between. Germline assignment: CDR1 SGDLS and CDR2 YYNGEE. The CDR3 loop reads CASSPGGGPDTQYF. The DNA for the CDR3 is TGTGCCAGCAGCCCAGGCGGAGGGCCAGATACGCAGTATTTT. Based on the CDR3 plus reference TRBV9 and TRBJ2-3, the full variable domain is DSGVTQTPKHLITATGQRVTLRCSPRSGDLSVYWYQQSLDQGLQFLIQYYNGEERAKGNILERFSAQQFPDLHSELNLSSLELGDSALYFCASSPGGGPDTQYFGPGTRLTVL.

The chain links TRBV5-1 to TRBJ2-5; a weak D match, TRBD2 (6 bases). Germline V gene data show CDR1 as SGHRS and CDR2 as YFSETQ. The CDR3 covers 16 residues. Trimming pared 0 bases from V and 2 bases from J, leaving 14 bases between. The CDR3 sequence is CASSLAGPGTQETQYF. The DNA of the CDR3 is TGCGCCAGCAGCTTGGCCGGGCCAGGGACTCAAGAGACCCAGTACTTC.

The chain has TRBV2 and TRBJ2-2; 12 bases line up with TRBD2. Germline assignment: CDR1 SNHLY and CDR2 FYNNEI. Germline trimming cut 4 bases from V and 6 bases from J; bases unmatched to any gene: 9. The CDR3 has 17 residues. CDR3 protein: CASSAPSGRASAGELFF. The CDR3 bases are TGTGCCAGCAGTGCCCCTAGCGGGAGGGCCTCGGCCGGGGAGCTGTTTTTT.

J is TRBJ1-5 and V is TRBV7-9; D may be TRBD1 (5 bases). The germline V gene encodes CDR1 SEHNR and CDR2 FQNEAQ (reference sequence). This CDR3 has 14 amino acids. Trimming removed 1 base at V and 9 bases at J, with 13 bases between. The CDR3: CASSLEAGPRPQHF. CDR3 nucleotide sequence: TGTGCCAGCAGCTTAGAGGCAGGGCCGAGGCCCCAGCATTTT. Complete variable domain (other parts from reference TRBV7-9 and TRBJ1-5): DTGVSQNPRHKITKRGQNVTFRCDPISEHNRLYWYRQTLGQGPEFLTYFQNEAQLEKSRLLSDRFSAERPKGSFSTLEIQRTEQGDSAMYLCASSLEAGPRPQHFGDGTRLSIL.

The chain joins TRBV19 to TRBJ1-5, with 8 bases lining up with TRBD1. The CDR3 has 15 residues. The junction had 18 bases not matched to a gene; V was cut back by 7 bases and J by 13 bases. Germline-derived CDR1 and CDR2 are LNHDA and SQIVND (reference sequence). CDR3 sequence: CASTLPGTGPVEQHF. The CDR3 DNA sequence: TGTGCCAGTACCCTCCCGGGGACAGGTCCGGTCGAACAGCATTTT.

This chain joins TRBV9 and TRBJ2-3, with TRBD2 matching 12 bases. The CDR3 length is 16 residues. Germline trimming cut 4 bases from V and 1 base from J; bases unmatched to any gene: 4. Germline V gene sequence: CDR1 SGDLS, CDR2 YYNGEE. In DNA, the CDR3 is TGTGCCAGCAGCACACGACTAGCGGGAGGCACAGATACGCAGTATTTT. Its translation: CASSTRLAGGTDTQYF.

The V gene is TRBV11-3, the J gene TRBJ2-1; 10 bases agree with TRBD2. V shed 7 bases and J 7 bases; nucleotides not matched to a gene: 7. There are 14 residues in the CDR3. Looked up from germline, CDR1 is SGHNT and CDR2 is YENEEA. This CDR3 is CASKLAGGANEQFF. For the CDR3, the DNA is TGTGCCAGCAAATTAGCGGGAGGCGCGAATGAGCAGTTCTTC.

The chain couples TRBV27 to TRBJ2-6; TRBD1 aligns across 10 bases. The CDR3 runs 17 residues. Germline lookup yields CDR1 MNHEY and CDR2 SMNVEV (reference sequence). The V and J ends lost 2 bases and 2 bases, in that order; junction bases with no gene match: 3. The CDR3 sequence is CASSLGTGAPGANVLTF. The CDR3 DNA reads TGTGCCAGCAGTTTAGGGACAGGGGCTCCTGGGGCCAACGTCCTGACTTTC.

CDR3 in amino acids: CASSPGERSPLHF. The CDR3 region has the DNA TGTGCCAGCTCACCGGGAGAGCGGTCACCCCTCCACTTT. The chain couples TRBV18 to TRBJ1-6; D not certain. The CDR3 consists of 13 residues. V lost 3 bases to trimming and J lost 10 bases, with 10 bases between them. Germline values: CDR1 KGHSH, CDR2 LQKENI.

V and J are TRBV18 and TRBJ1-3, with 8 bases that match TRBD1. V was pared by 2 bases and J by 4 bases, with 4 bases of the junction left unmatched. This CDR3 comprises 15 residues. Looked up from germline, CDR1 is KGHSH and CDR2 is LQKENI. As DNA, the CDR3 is TGTGCCAGCTCACCAAAGACAGGGGTCGGAAACACCATATATTTT. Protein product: CASSPKTGVGNTIYF.

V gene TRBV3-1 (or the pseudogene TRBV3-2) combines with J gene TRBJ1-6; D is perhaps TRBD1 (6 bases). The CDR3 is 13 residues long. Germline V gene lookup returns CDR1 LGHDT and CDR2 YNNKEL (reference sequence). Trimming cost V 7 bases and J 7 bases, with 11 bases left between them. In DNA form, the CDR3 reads TGTGCCAGCACCCCGACAGGAAATTCACCCCTCCACTTT. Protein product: CASTPTGNSPLHF.

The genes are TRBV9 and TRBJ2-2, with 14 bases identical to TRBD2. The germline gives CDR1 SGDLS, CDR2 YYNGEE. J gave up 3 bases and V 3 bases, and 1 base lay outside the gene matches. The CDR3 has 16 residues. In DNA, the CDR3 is TGTGCCAGCAGCGAGGGACTAGCGGGAGACACCGGGGAGCTGTTTTTT. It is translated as CASSEGLAGDTGELFF.